These T cell receptor beta chains were read from a single sample in a study of PD-1 blockade in classical Hodgkin lymphoma. The repertoire was sequenced with immunoSEQ multiplex PCR; TCRdb's copy has only in-frame clones and lacks some. This sample has 45,000 to 50,000 clones, with about three quarters found just once. Source: peripheral blood mononuclear cells (PBMCs), taken before the second cycle of nivolumab. Every receptor here comes from a human donor with classical Hodgkin lymphoma. Both conserved end residues are part of each CDR3. The D gene is left open where the match is weak. Where a row states a size, it is once, few, many or the class of an expanded clone; other rows omit it.

clone_size	v_call	d_call	j_call	cdr3_nt	cdr3_aa
-	TRBV9	-	TRBJ2-2	TGTGCCAGCAGCGTACCGCAGAACACCGGGGAGCTGTTTTTT	CASSVPQNTGELFF
-	TRBV27	-	TRBJ1-4	TGTGCCAGCAGTCGTATAGCGCAGGAAAAACTGTTTTTT	CASSRIAQEKLFF
few	TRBV2	TRBD1	TRBJ1-1	TGTGCCAGCGGGGGGGGACAGGGAGCTTTCTTT	CASGGGQGAFF
many	TRBV6-5	-	TRBJ1-1	TGTGCCAGCAGTTATCTCCCCGAGAACACTGAAGCTTTCTTT	CASSYLPENTEAFF
few	TRBV4-3	-	TRBJ1-1	TGCGCCAGCAGTGTCAGGGAGAGCAGGGAAGCTTTCTTT	CASSVRESREAFF
-	TRBV28	-	TRBJ1-1	TGTGCCAGCGCACGGGTGAGGGGCAGGTACACTGAAGCTTTCTTT	CASARVRGRYTEAFF
-	TRBV9	-	TRBJ2-2	TGTGCCAGCAGCGTATTGTCCGGCGGGGAGCTGTTTTTT	CASSVLSGGELFF
few	TRBV30	-	TRBJ2-5	TGTGCCTGGAGTCAGGTGTACAGGGAAGAGACCCAGTACTTC	CAWSQVYREETQYF
-	TRBV14	-	TRBJ1-2	TGTGCCAGCAGCCAAGTGGACTATGGCTACACCTTC	CASSQVDYGYTF
-	TRBV29-1	TRBD1	TRBJ1-1	TGCAGCGTTGGGACAGGGGGGGGGAACACTGAAGCTTTCTTT	CSVGTGGGNTEAFF
-	TRBV6-6	-	TRBJ2-7	TGTGCCAGCAGTCCAAGCCCACATTCTTTCAAGCAGTACTTC	CASSPSPHSFKQYF
few	TRBV1	-	TRBJ1-5	TGCACCAGCAGCCGCCGGGTAGGGGTCGATCAGCCCCAGCATTTT	CTSSRRVGVDQPQHF
-	TRBV5-1	-	TRBJ2-1	TGCGCCAGCAGCAAGGCCCGAGAGCGGATCGAGCAGTTCTTC	CASSKARERIEQFF
-	TRBV7-8	-	TRBJ1-5	TGTGCCAGCAGCCAAGGGCCTTATAGCAATCAGCCCCAGCATTTT	CASSQGPYSNQPQHF
-	TRBV7-8	-	TRBJ2-1	TGTGCCAGCAGCTTACTAGGGATCGGTTACAATGAGCAGTTCTTC	CASSLLGIGYNEQFF
-	TRBV14	-	TRBJ1-1	TGTGCCAGCAGCCAAGATCGGAGATCAGGAGTAGGGTCACTAAGGTTGACTGAAGCTTTCTTT	CASSQDRRSGVGSLRLTEAFF
-	TRBV4-3	-	TRBJ1-2	TGCGCCAGCAGCCAAGAAAGATCCGGGATTGGCTACACCTTC	CASSQERSGIGYTF